This TCR beta chain appears in the sequencing data of a study of cytomegalovirus exposure and HLA in healthy donors. Study details: The same platform used for the roughly 610 first-cohort repertoires was also used for the 120 validation repertoires, as a later analysis reported.

The data were produced by immunoSEQ multiplex PCR, yet TCRdb's version contains in-frame clones alone and is incomplete. Seen here are roughly 120,000 clones, 85% to 90% observed once, and the top ten hold over 3%. With respect to this clone: The target antigen is unknown.

Study outcomes and limitations: A subsequent analysis found that TCR clusters from the first cohort also tended to co-occur in the 120 or so validation repertoires, with roughly 95% of cluster scores above 0.

Per germline, CDR1 SGHDT and CDR2 YYEEEE. This CDR3 is built from 14 residues. V lost 0 bases to trimming and J lost 0 bases, with 7 bases between them. The donors were part of the roughly 120-subject validation cohort, which stood apart from the approximately 700-subject first cohort. This clonotype was obtained from a man in his thirties or forties in good health and CMV-seronegative. V gene TRBV5-6 combines with J gene TRBJ2-7; D is unresolved. The sample taken for sequencing was PBMCs. In DNA, the CDR3 is TGTGCCAGCAGCTTGGGCGATAGCTCCTACGAGCAGTACTTC. Protein product: CASSLGDSSYEQYF.